This TCR beta chain emerged from a study of cytotoxic CD8 clonotypes in ibrutinib-treated CLL. Study results and limitations: Clonality, elevated at ibrutinib response, dropped back toward baseline at progression.

A word on this clone: No antigen is known for it.

The assay was immunoSEQ multiplex PCR, and TCRdb's table has in-frame clones only and misses some. The table shows some 84,000 clones, with 86% occurring only once. The TCR comes from a human donor with chronic lymphocytic leukemia. Sequenced material: PBMCs, taken before ibrutinib treatment.

The CDR3 nucleotides are TGTGCCACCAGCAGAAACTTGAACACTGAAGCTTTCTTT. It specifies CATSRNLNTEAFF. The chain joins TRBV15 to TRBJ1-1; unclear D gene. Germline V gene sequence: CDR1 LNHNV, CDR2 YYDKDF (reference sequence). Trimming cost V 2 bases and J 0 bases, with 4 bases left between them. This CDR3 spans 13 amino acids.